The 23 T cell receptor beta chains reported below all come from one sample, sequenced in a study of vaccination and CD4 T cells after COVID-19. TCRdb independently ran MiXCR on the PCR reads; one entry per CDR3 protein. The sample lists over 20,000 distinct CDR3 sequences, roughly 50% occurring once. The sample in question was CD4+ T cells from blood, obtained before SARS-CoV-2 vaccination. All receptors come from a human donor who had recovered from COVID-19.

This chain links TRBV11-2 with TRBJ1-1, with D uncertain. Trimming left V 2 bases short and J 7 bases short, with 11 bases between. The length of the CDR3 is 13 residues. From germline, CDR1 is SGHAT and CDR2 FQNNGV. CDR3 in amino acids: CASSLTRVGEAFF. The DNA of the CDR3 is TGTGCCAGCAGCTTAACACGGGTCGGTGAAGCTTTCTTT.

The gene calls are TRBV7-2 and TRBJ2-5; the D is unclear. Trimming took 2 bases from V and 6 from J, leaving 7 bases between them. Germline CDR1 and CDR2: SGHTA and FQGNSA. The CDR3 length is 12 residues. CDR3: CASSLTGKTQYF. CDR3 in DNA: TGTGCCAGCAGCTTAACTGGGAAGACCCAGTACTTC.

With respect to this clonotype: Germline and junction disagree at one end, which may indicate a read error. The J gene is TRBJ1-1, the V gene TRBV28; D gene uncertain. There are 10 residues in the CDR3. Germline V lookup: CDR1 MDHEN, CDR2 SYDVKM. Written as DNA, the CDR3 is TGTGCCAGCGGTAACACCGAAGCTTTCTTT. Its translation is CASGNTEAFF.

This clonotype has more than one count but fewer than ten. CDR3 coding DNA: TGCAGTGCTAGAGCCGGGAGGCTTCTCTCCTACGAGCAGTACTTC. Translation gives CSARAGRLLSYEQYF. The chain employs TRBV20-1 and TRBJ2-7, with 7 nucleotides matching TRBD2. V dropped 1 base and J dropped 0; count of bases not matched to a gene: 6. Germline-derived CDR1 and CDR2 are DFQATT and SNEGSKA (reference sequence). CDR3 length: 15 residues.

The CDR3: CASSPDRGGTQYF. The CDR3 DNA reads TGTGCCAGCTCACCAGACCGGGGGGGCACGCAGTATTTT. The V call is TRBV18, the J call TRBJ2-3; TRBD2 agrees at 8 bases. From germline, CDR1 is KGHSH and CDR2 LQKENI. This CDR3 contains 13 residues. Trimming at V came to 2 bases and at J to 9 bases, leaving 4 bases not matched to a gene.

The chain has TRBV30 and TRBJ2-4, with D perhaps assigned TRBD1 or TRBD2 (5 bases each). Trimming took 1 base from V and 1 from J, leaving 5 bases between them. The CDR3 length is 13 residues. CDR1 GTSNPN and CDR2 SVGIG come from the germline V gene (reference sequence). CDR3 loop: CAWSGGAKNIQYF. In DNA form, the CDR3 reads TGTGCCTGGAGTGGGGGGGCCAAAAACATTCAGTACTTC. Together with reference TRBV30 and TRBJ2-4, the CDR3 gives the full variable domain: SQTIHQWPATLVQPVGSPLSLECTVEGTSNPNLYWYRQAAGRGLQLLFYSVGIGQISSEVPQNLSASRPQDRQFILSSKKLLLSDSGFYLCAWSGGAKNIQYFGAGTRLSVL.

This clonotype has only a few counts. This rearrangement joins TRBV6-1 to TRBJ1-2; weak D call: TRBD1 (5 bases). Germline CDR1 MNHNS, CDR2 SASEGT. The CDR3 is 16 amino acids. Deletions cut 6 bases from V and 0 bases from J, with 17 bases between. The CDR3 DNA follows: TGTGCCAGCAGGCCCTCTCCTCACAGGACTAACTATGGCTACACCTTC. Translation gives CASRPSPHRTNYGYTF.

V and J are TRBV7-3 and TRBJ2-5; 9 bases agree with TRBD2. Trimming took 10 bases from V and 3 from J; bases not matched to a gene: 3. Germline lookup yields CDR1 SGHTA and CDR2 FQGTGA. CDR3 length: 12 amino acids. The chain's CDR3 is CATIAGEETQYF. The CDR3 nucleotides are TGTGCCACCATAGCGGGAGAAGAGACCCAGTACTTC.

J is TRBJ2-4 and V is TRBV6-5, with 11 bases that match TRBD1. Trimming removed 4 bases from V and 2 bases from J; junction bases left unmatched: 10. CDR1 and CDR2 from the germline V gene are MNHEY and SVGAGI. This CDR3 comprises 18 residues. The CDR3 region is CASSSRTGGGYTKNIQYF. Here the CDR3 DNA reads TGTGCCAGCAGTTCGCGGACAGGGGGCGGTTATACCAAAAACATTCAGTACTTC.

The table lists this clonotype with a few counts. The rearrangement links TRBV20-1 to TRBJ2-1; 11 bases map to TRBD2. The junction had 11 bases not matched to a gene; V was cut back by 5 bases and J by 11 bases. Germline lookup yields CDR1 DFQATT and CDR2 SNEGSKA (reference sequence). The CDR3 is 14 amino acids. CDR3 in amino acids: CSADHRTSGYQQFF. The CDR3 DNA reads as TGCAGTGCTGACCATAGGACTAGCGGGTACCAGCAGTTCTTC.

This chain connects TRBV6-1 to TRBJ1-2; no clear D. Germline CDR1 MNHNS, CDR2 SASEGT. Trimming removed 7 bases from V and 8 bases from J, with 17 bases in between. CDR3 length: 13 amino acids. The CDR3 loop reads CASNLPGKWGYTF. CDR3 in DNA: TGTGCCAGCAACCTACCCGGGAAGTGGGGCTACACCTTC.

The rearrangement links TRBV2 to TRBJ1-5, with TRBD1 identical over 8 bases. The CDR3 covers 13 residues. Germline values: CDR1 SNHLY, CDR2 FYNNEI. After removal of 8 bases from V and 2 bases from J, the junction contained 2 bases not matched to a gene. CDR3 in amino acids: CASVGQGNQPQHF. For the CDR3, the DNA is TGTGCCAGCGTGGGACAGGGCAATCAGCCCCAGCATTTT.

For the CDR3, the DNA is TGTGCCAGCAGAGATAGTTCCCCAGAGACCCAGTACTTC. It translates to CASRDSSPETQYF. The chain recombines TRBV6-1 with TRBJ2-5; D is unclear. The CDR3 consists of 13 residues. V was pared by 6 bases and J by 4 bases, with 12 bases between. Germline CDR1 MNHNS, CDR2 SASEGT.

The chain is built from TRBV29-1 and TRBJ2-3; D not resolved. Trimming stripped 3 bases from V and 3 bases from J, with 7 bases between. The CDR3 loop spans 12 amino acids. Germline V gives CDR1 SQVTM, CDR2 ANQGSEA. Here the CDR3 reads CSVDRLTDTQYF. CDR3 coding DNA: TGCAGCGTTGATAGACTGACAGATACGCAGTATTTT.

The chain is built from TRBV19 and TRBJ2-1, with 7 bases fitting TRBD2. CDR1 is LNHDA and CDR2 is SQIVND in the germline V gene (reference sequence). Losses at the gene ends were 4 bases for V and 10 bases for J; bases not matched to a gene: 4. This CDR3 contains 12 residues. Here the CDR3 DNA reads TGTGCCAGTAGTAGCGGGAGAGAGGAGCAGTTCTTC. This codes for CASSSGREEQFF.

This clonotype was counted once. The CDR3 DNA reads TGCAGTACGGGACTAGCGGGGGATGAGCAGTTCTTC. This gives the protein CSTGLAGDEQFF. The chain joins TRBV20-1 to TRBJ2-1, with 14 bases identical to TRBD2. The CDR3 has 12 amino acids. Germline V gene lookup returns CDR1 DFQATT and CDR2 SNEGSKA (reference sequence). With 8 bases clipped from V and 8 bases from J, the junction kept 2 bases outside the gene matches.

The V gene is TRBV20-1, the J gene TRBJ1-3, with D possibly being TRBD1 (5 bases). The CDR3 loop spans 14 amino acids. Trimming removed 6 bases from V and 0 bases from J, with 12 bases in between. Per the germline V gene, CDR1 is DFQATT and CDR2 is SNEGSKA (reference sequence). The CDR3, as DNA: TGCAGTGCCCGGGACGGGACCTCTGGAAACACCATATATTTT. Translation gives CSARDGTSGNTIYF.

In its sample, this clonotype was seen a few times. V and J are TRBV2 and TRBJ1-5, with D unresolved. The CDR3 covers 14 residues. Trimming stripped 2 bases from V and 4 bases from J, with 9 bases between. Germline lookup yields CDR1 SNHLY and CDR2 FYNNEI. The CDR3 region has the DNA TGTGCCAGCAGTGAATCATTTGGAAATCAGCCCCAGCATTTT. It encodes CASSESFGNQPQHF.

Only a few counts were recorded for this clonotype. The rearrangement links TRBV6-1 to TRBJ2-5, with TRBD1 as a possible D gene (6 bases). There are 11 residues in the CDR3. V was shortened by 8 bases and J by 5 bases, with 9 bases between the two germline ends. Germline-derived CDR1 and CDR2 are MNHNS and SASEGT. This chain's CDR3 is CASGQLETQYF. CDR3 coding DNA: TGTGCCAGCGGACAGTTGGAGACCCAGTACTTC.

This chain joins TRBV28 and TRBJ1-1; the D is unclear. The germline V gene has CDR1 MDHEN and CDR2 SYDVKM. The CDR3 runs to 14 residues. V lost 5 bases, J lost 0 bases, and 10 bases lay in between. The CDR3, as DNA: TGTGCCAGCAGTCGACGGGGTATGAACACTGAAGCTTTCTTT. This sequence encodes CASSRRGMNTEAFF. The full variable domain, with the rest looked up from reference TRBV28 and TRBJ1-1, is DVKVTQSSRYLVKRTGEKVFLECVQDMDHENMFWYRQDPGLGLRLIYFSYDVKMKEKGDIPEGYSVSREKKERFSLILESASTNQTSMYLCASSRRGMNTEAFFGQGTRLTVV.

DNA for the CDR3: TGTGCCAGCAGTAGACTAGCGGGAGGGGATGAGCAGTTCTTC. This translates into CASSRLAGGDEQFF. The V and J genes are TRBV14 and TRBJ2-1, with 14 positions matching TRBD2. The CDR3 totals 14 residues. Germline V CDR1 and CDR2: SGHDN, FVKESK. V lost 6 bases to trimming and J lost 8 bases; unmatched junction nucleotides: 3.

The gene calls are TRBV19 and TRBJ1-5; possible D gene TRBD1, 5 bases. Germline CDR1 LNHDA, CDR2 SQIVND (reference sequence). CDR3 length: 16 amino acids. Trimming stripped 2 bases from V and 5 bases from J, with 16 bases between. This chain's CDR3 is CASSISGGTRDQPQHF. The CDR3 DNA reads TGTGCCAGTAGTATATCGGGGGGGACCCGGGATCAGCCCCAGCATTTT.

The rearrangement uses TRBV7-2 and TRBJ2-5; TRBD2 is a possible D gene (5 bases). The CDR3 spans 15 residues. Germline V gene sequence: CDR1 SGHTA, CDR2 FQGNSA. The V end was cut by 10 bases, the J end by 0 bases, with 18 bases between. CDR3 coding DNA: TGTGCCACCTCTAGGTGGGCGGGCAACCAAGAGACCCAGTACTTC. This translates into CATSRWAGNQETQYF.